Below, 18 T cell receptor beta chains from the same sample are listed, as sequenced in a study of blood T cell repertoires in COVID-19. Profiling relied on immunoSEQ multiplex PCR, and the TCRdb table lists in-frame clones only, not all of them. The sample carries 250,000 to 350,000 clones, about nine tenths recorded once. The sequenced material came from peripheral blood. The source of these receptors is a woman aged 45-60 years who had recovered from COVID-19.

The chain recombines TRBV16 with TRBJ2-4; 9 nucleotides line up with TRBD1. Germline-derived CDR1 and CDR2 are KGHSY and FQNENV. The CDR3 is 13 amino acids. V lost 4 bases, J lost 13 bases, and 8 bases stayed unmatched. CDR3 sequence: CASSLSQDRGQYF. The CDR3 region has the DNA TGTGCCAGCAGCCTAAGCCAGGACAGGGGCCAGTACTTC. The variable domain in full, with the rest retrieved from reference TRBV16 and TRBJ2-4, is GEEVAQTPKHLVRGEGQKAKLYCAPIKGHSYVFWYQQVLKNEFKFLISFQNENVFDETGMPKERFSAKCLPNSPCSLEIQATKLEDSAVYFCASSLSQDRGQYFGAGTRLSVL.

The chain joins TRBV5-4 to TRBJ2-5; 7 bases match TRBD2. The germline V gene encodes CDR1 SGHNT and CDR2 YYREEE (reference sequence). This CDR3 has 15 residues. Trimming at V came to 0 bases and at J to 3 bases, leaving 5 bases not matched to a gene. CDR3 DNA: TGTGCCAGCAGCTTGGCGGGACTATTAAAAGAGACCCAGTACTTC. Amino acids: CASSLAGLLKETQYF.

This chain links TRBV6-5 with TRBJ1-2, with D possibly being TRBD1 (5 bases). Per the germline V gene, CDR1 is MNHEY and CDR2 is SVGAGI. Trimming left V 5 bases short and J 14 bases short, with 15 bases between. This CDR3 is 11 amino acids long. CDR3 coding DNA: TGTGCCAGCAGTCGGGGGGATGGCTGTACCTTC. It encodes CASSRGDGCTF.

V usage is TRBV28 and J usage is TRBJ2-7; D is unclear. The CDR3 spans 13 residues. Germline CDR1 reads MDHEN; CDR2 reads SYDVKM. V was clipped by 5 bases and J by 6 bases, with 14 bases between them. The CDR3 is CASSPATFAEQYF. The CDR3 bases are TGTGCCAGCAGTCCCGCGACATTCGCCGAGCAGTACTTC. Full variable domain (rest looked up from reference TRBV28 and TRBJ2-7): DVKVTQSSRYLVKRTGEKVFLECVQDMDHENMFWYRQDPGLGLRLIYFSYDVKMKEKGDIPEGYSVSREKKERFSLILESASTNQTSMYLCASSPATFAEQYFGPGTRLTVT.

The chain has TRBV29-1 and TRBJ1-1; weak D call: TRBD1 (5 bases). The CDR3 consists of 13 residues. The germline gives CDR1 SQVTM, CDR2 ANQGSEA. V was clipped by 0 bases and J by 6 bases, with 11 bases between them. The CDR3 DNA sequence: TGCAGCGTTGAAGAGTTGGCAGGGTCTGAAGCTTTCTTT. Its protein is CSVEELAGSEAFF.

V is TRBV7-6 and J is TRBJ2-2; TRBD2 is a possible D gene (6 bases). This CDR3 is built from 16 residues. The V end lost 1 base, the J end lost 5 bases, and 14 bases lay between the germline ends. Germline V gene sequence: CDR1 SGHVS, CDR2 FNYEAQ. The CDR3 is CASSLGPLARTGELFF. CDR3 bases: TGTGCCAGCAGCTTAGGCCCTCTAGCGAGAACCGGGGAGCTGTTTTTT.

The gene calls are TRBV6-5 and TRBJ1-2, with 7 bases that match TRBD1. This CDR3 is built from 14 residues. Losses at the gene ends were 6 bases for V and 5 bases for J; bases not matched to a gene: 9. In germline, CDR1 is MNHEY, CDR2 SVGAGI. The CDR3 DNA follows: TGTGCCAGCAGAGACCGACAGGGCCCTTATGGCTACACCTTC. As protein: CASRDRQGPYGYTF.

The rearrangement uses TRBV28 and TRBJ1-2, with 7 nucleotides matching TRBD1. The CDR3 covers 15 residues. The V gene end was trimmed by 5 bases and the J gene end by 2 bases; junction bases not matched to a gene: 8. Germline V lookup: CDR1 MDHEN, CDR2 SYDVKM. In nucleotides, the CDR3 is TGTGCCAGCAGTACTCAGACAGGGAAGAACTATGGCTACACCTTC. It yields the protein CASSTQTGKNYGYTF.

The chain uses TRBV15 and TRBJ2-1; no clear D. This CDR3 is 16 amino acids long. Germline lookup yields CDR1 LNHNV and CDR2 YYDKDF (reference sequence). Trimming took off 0 bases at V and 0 bases at J, with 9 bases between the two ends. CDR3 sequence (DNA): TGTGCCACCAGCAGAGATCGACTTAGCTCCTACAATGAGCAGTTCTTC. This translates into CATSRDRLSSYNEQFF.

The V call is TRBV5-5, the J call TRBJ2-3; 8 nucleotides match TRBD2. After removal of 2 bases from V and 2 bases from J, the junction contained 4 bases not matched to a gene. Germline V gene data show CDR1 as SGHKS and CDR2 as YYEKEE (reference sequence). The CDR3 contains 15 residues. CDR3 protein: CASSFRRGATDTQYF. DNA for the CDR3: TGTGCCAGCAGCTTCCGGCGGGGGGCCACAGATACGCAGTATTTT. Looking up the rest from reference TRBV5-5 and TRBJ2-3 gives the full variable domain: DAGVTQSPTHLIKTRGQQVTLRCSPISGHKSVSWYQQVLGQGPQFIFQYYEKEERGRGNFPDRFSARQFPNYSSELNVNALLLGDSALYLCASSFRRGATDTQYFGPGTRLTVL.

In the case of this clone: At one boundary the junction diverges from the germline segment, which might be a read error. The chain couples TRBV5-4 to TRBJ1-2, with D tentatively TRBD1 (6 bases). The CDR3 totals 13 residues. Per germline, CDR1 SGHNT and CDR2 YYREEE (reference sequence). In DNA, the CDR3 is TGTGCCAGCAGCTTGCCCCAGGGGAATGGCCACACCTTC. It translates to CASSLPQGNGHTF.

The chain links TRBV24-1 to TRBJ2-1, with 10 bases fitting TRBD2. Germline lookup yields CDR1 KGHDR and CDR2 SFDVKD. After removal of 5 bases from V and 10 bases from J, the junction contained 4 bases not matched to a gene. This CDR3 spans 13 amino acids. The CDR3 region is CATSASGRNEQFF. For the CDR3, the DNA is TGTGCCACCAGTGCTAGCGGGAGAAACGAGCAGTTCTTC.

The rearrangement uses TRBV12-5 and TRBJ1-6; perhaps TRBD1 as D (6 bases). Looked up from germline, CDR1 is LGHNT and CDR2 is FRNRAP. V was shortened by 3 bases and J by 2 bases, with 11 bases between the two germline ends. The length of the CDR3 is 16 residues. The CDR3: CASGFLQGTYNSPLHF. The CDR3, as DNA: TGTGCTAGTGGTTTCTTACAGGGTACCTATAATTCACCCCTCCACTTT.

The chain recombines TRBV24-1 with TRBJ2-5; 10 positions match TRBD1. Germline lookup yields CDR1 KGHDR and CDR2 SFDVKD. The CDR3 runs 16 residues. Losses at the gene ends were 4 bases for V and 5 bases for J; bases not matched to a gene: 9. The CDR3 region has the DNA TGTGCCACCAGTGACCCCGGGACAGGGGTGGAGGAGACCCAGTACTTC. Translating it yields CATSDPGTGVEETQYF.

This clone occurred once. This chain uses TRBV6-6 with TRBJ2-5; tentatively, D is TRBD2 (7 bases). This CDR3 contains 16 residues. V was shortened by 3 bases and J by 5 bases, with 19 bases between the two germline ends. From germline, CDR1 is MNHNY and CDR2 SVGAGI (reference sequence). CDR3 coding DNA: TGTGCCAGCAGTTATCCCATTGGGGGGGGCAGCGAGACCCAGTACTTC. This encodes CASSYPIGGGSETQYF.

This chain connects TRBV15 to TRBJ2-1, with 7 positions matching TRBD2. Germline CDR1 reads LNHNV; CDR2 reads YYDKDF (reference sequence). The CDR3 sequence is 17 residues long. J was trimmed by 3 bases and V by 0 bases; bases with no gene match: 8. The CDR3 nucleotides read TGTGCCACCAGCAGAGATGAAGTAACTAGCGACTACAATGAGCAGTTCTTC. This translates into CATSRDEVTSDYNEQFF.

The CDR3 is CASSQAGGRYEQYF. The CDR3 DNA reads TGCGCCAGCAGCCAGGCGGGGGGACGCTACGAGCAGTACTTC. The chain has TRBV4-1 and TRBJ2-7; 8 nucleotides align to TRBD2. Unmatched junction bases numbered 4, after V lost 3 bases and J lost 3 bases. CDR1 MGHRA and CDR2 YSYEKL come from the germline V gene. This CDR3 spans 14 amino acids.

The rearrangement uses TRBV4-1 and TRBJ2-1, with 7 bases identical to TRBD2. Germline lookup yields CDR1 MGHRA and CDR2 YSYEKL. The CDR3 contains 19 residues. V lost 0 bases, J lost 0 bases, and 11 bases stayed unmatched. CDR3 bases: TGCGCCAGCAGCCAAGAAGGGACTACCGCAACACCCTCCTACAATGAGCAGTTCTTC. This sequence encodes CASSQEGTTATPSYNEQFF.